The T cell receptor (beta chain) under discussion was sequenced for a study of response to subunit inactivated influenza vaccine. Broader study findings: Authors proposed each seasonal influenza vaccination draws in few new T cells.

TCRdb reprocessed the RT-PCR reads with MiXCR, giving one entry per CDR3 protein. Among some 500,000 distinct CDR3 sequences listed, 16% were seen once. The CDR3 contains 16 residues. This clonotype appeared many times. Antigen: not known. The sequences come from CD4+ T cells sorted from PBMCs, collected roughly 24 months after vaccination. The receptor was derived from a man between 50 and 75 years old who received an inactivated influenza vaccine. This chain connects TRBV21-1 to TRBJ2-2; TRBD2 reflects the table's D call only, with no check against the DNA. TRBV21-1 is an annotated pseudogene. The CDR3 bases are TGTGCCAGCAGCAAAGATAAGCGGGGGGGCACCGGGGAGCTGTTTTTT. Translation: CASSKDKRGGTGELFF.